The 9 T cell receptor beta chains listed next were all sequenced from one sample in a study of T cells in localized non-small cell lung cancer. The method was immunoSEQ multiplex PCR; TCRdb's version includes in-frame clones alone and lacks a portion of them. Among 130,000 or so clones, roughly 90% were seen once, and the ten largest hold roughly 1.8%. Sequenced material: peripheral blood, taken before any cancer treatment. The receptors come from a female donor aged 60 or older with stage I lung adenocarcinoma.

The chain couples TRBV11-2 to TRBJ1-2; D unclear. The CDR3 has 12 residues. V was trimmed by 9 bases and J by 3 bases, leaving 11 bases between them. Per germline, CDR1 SGHAT and CDR2 FQNNGV. The chain's CDR3 is CASAFLDYGYTF. DNA for the CDR3: TGTGCCAGTGCTTTTTTGGACTATGGCTACACCTTC.

With regard to this clone: Other DNA sequences within the sample encode an identical CDR3. The chain combines TRBV7-2 with TRBJ2-7; the match to TRBD2 covers 10 bases. The V gene end was trimmed by 3 bases and the J gene end by 3 bases; junction bases not matched to a gene: 5. Germline V gene data show CDR1 as SGHTA and CDR2 as FQGNSA. The CDR3 is 15 amino acids. DNA of the CDR3: TGTGCCAGCAGCTTCGGGCTAGCGGGAGTCTACGAGCAGTACTTC. This translates into CASSFGLAGVYEQYF.

The CDR3 sequence: CASSLLADRETQYF. For the CDR3, the DNA is TGCGCCAGCAGCTTGTTGGCCGATAGAGAGACCCAGTACTTC. This sequence joins TRBV5-1 and TRBJ2-5; D is unclear. This CDR3 has 14 residues. Germline CDR1 reads SGHRS; CDR2 reads YFSETQ. Between the trimmed V and J ends, which lost 1 base and 4 bases, there was a span of 11 bases.

This chain joins TRBV19 and TRBJ1-4, with 7 bases lining up with TRBD1. Germline CDR1 LNHDA, CDR2 SQIVND (reference sequence). Trimming took 6 bases from V and 5 from J; bases not matched to a gene: 6. CDR3 length: 14 amino acids. CDR3 DNA sequence: TGTGCCAGTAGCCAGGGGGTGCAGAATGAAAAACTGTTTTTT. Amino acids: CASSQGVQNEKLFF.

This clone was seen more than once but under ten times. V and J are TRBV6-1 and TRBJ2-3; D may be TRBD2 (5 bases). The CDR3 contains 14 residues. The V and J ends lost 3 bases and 0 bases respectively, with 7 bases between them. CDR1 is MNHNS, CDR2 SASEGT, per germline. The CDR3 spells CASSDPGSTDTQYF. The CDR3 DNA is TGTGCCAGCAGTGATCCGGGAAGCACAGATACGCAGTATTTT.

V and J are TRBV18 and TRBJ1-1, with D unclear. The V end was cut by 2 bases, the J end by 1 base, with 5 bases between. Per germline, CDR1 KGHSH and CDR2 LQKENI. The CDR3 consists of 13 residues. CDR3 DNA sequence: TGTGCCAGCTCACCAAGCCCGAACACTGAAGCTTTCTTT. It specifies CASSPSPNTEAFF.

The chain has TRBV30 and TRBJ2-1; possibly TRBD2 for D (5 bases). Trimming removed 5 bases at V and 1 base at J, with 9 bases between. CDR1 is GTSNPN and CDR2 is SVGIG in the germline V gene (reference sequence). The length of the CDR3 is 13 residues. The CDR3 sequence is CAWQSGSYNEQFF. As DNA, the CDR3 is TGTGCCTGGCAAAGCGGTTCCTACAATGAGCAGTTCTTC.

Details on this clone: Other DNA sequences of this sample code for an identical CDR3. DNA for the CDR3: TGTGCCAGCAGTTTATTGGGTAATCAGCCCCAGCATTTT. Translation gives CASSLLGNQPQHF. The V call is TRBV27, the J call TRBJ1-5; no clear D. The germline V and J ends were trimmed by 1 base and 4 bases, with 5 bases remaining between them. The CDR3 is 13 residues long. Germline CDR1 and CDR2: MNHEY and SMNVEV (reference sequence).

This chain joins TRBV7-8 and TRBJ1-1; D not resolved. Germline values: CDR1 SGHVS, CDR2 FQNEAQ. The CDR3 has 11 residues. Between the trimmed V and J ends, which lost 8 bases and 3 bases, there was a span of 7 bases. This CDR3 reads CASQKDTEAFF. CDR3 sequence (DNA): TGTGCCAGCCAGAAGGACACTGAAGCTTTCTTT.